This entry concerns a single T cell receptor beta chain. What it recognizes is unknown. In germline, CDR1 is KGHSH, CDR2 LQKENI. Between the trimmed V and J ends, which lost 0 bases and 8 bases, there was a span of 16 bases. The CDR3 runs to 15 residues. These data originate in a study of T cells after yellow fever vaccination. General study findings and limits: A large majority of primary-vaccination clones showed up again after the booster (approximately 95% CD4, 88% CD8). Peak timing came faster in the weaker secondary response, day 5 versus 15.

Each CDR3 protein is one row after TCRdb ran MiXCR on the 5' RACE reads. The sample consists of around 320,000 distinct CDR3 sequences, approximately 4.5% of them appearing once. Sequenced here: PBMCs, sampled 15 days after the yellow fever booster vaccination. This sequence originates from a young man who received the YFV17D yellow fever vaccine. The chain has TRBV18 and TRBJ1-1; D might be TRBD1 (6 bases). In DNA, the CDR3 is TGTGCCAGCTCACCACCGGGGGCAAAGAGGGCCGAAGCTTTCTTT. This gives the protein CASSPPGAKRAEAFF. The whole variable domain, filled in from reference TRBV18 and TRBJ1-1, reads NAGVMQNPRHLVRRRGQEARLRCSPMKGHSHVYWYRQLPEEGLKFMVYLQKENIIDESGMPKERFSAEFPKEGPSILRIQQVVRGDSAAYFCASSPPGAKRAEAFFGQGTRLTVV.